The T cell receptor beta chain described here comes from a study of cytomegalovirus exposure and HLA in healthy donors. Primers included in the PCR were 60 Vbeta and 13 Jbeta primers. Under the authors' procedure: The authors later counted about 80 million unique TCR beta chains, some 9.9 million of them shared. Data came from immunoSEQ multiplex PCR; TCRdb stores just in-frame clones and leaves some out. The DNA was the basis for D and trimming; V, J and clone size are from that table. The table has about 200,000 clones, about 83% seen once. Study-level points and caveats: For most TCR beta V segments, an earlier analysis put the productive rate at about 87% or about 30% of the time.

Donors were nominally healthy when sampled, though unrecorded immune exposures were likely. In germline, CDR1 is MNHEY, CDR2 SMNVEV (reference sequence). The CDR3 runs 14 residues. Germline trimming cut 0 bases from V and 5 bases from J; bases unmatched to any gene: 3. Worth noting for this clone: Its antigen is not known.

The TCR originated in a girl aged 5 to 17 in good health and CMV-seronegative. Sequencing was done on a sample of PBMCs. The chain has TRBV27 and TRBJ2-7; TRBD2 matches 8 bases. The CDR3 reads CASSLSGLVNEQYF. The CDR3 region has the DNA TGTGCCAGCAGTTTATCGGGACTAGTCAACGAGCAGTACTTC.